Here is one T cell receptor (beta chain) with its context. PCR used 60 Vbeta primers and 13 Jbeta primers. Sequenced by immunoSEQ multiplex PCR; TCRdb stores in-frame clones only, minus some. The top ten hold 1.9% of the sample, which has 160,000 or so clones, around four fifths seen once. This sample is drawn from a study of cytomegalovirus exposure and HLA in healthy donors. The CDR3 runs to 16 residues. J gave up 5 bases and V 2 bases, and 13 bases lay outside the gene matches. CDR1 and CDR2 from the germline V gene are GTSNPN and SVGIG (reference sequence). Sequenced sample: PBMCs. This sequence originates from a man younger than 35 in good health and CMV-seronegative. The V gene is TRBV30, the J gene TRBJ1-1; TRBD1 matches at 8 bases. The CDR3 bases are TGTGCCTGGAGTACCCGATGGACAGGGCGGAGGACTGAAGCTTTCTTT. This sequence encodes CAWSTRWTGRRTEAFF.